This entry features one T cell receptor beta chain sequence. Its specific antigen is unknown. Base quality data are lacking; no much larger clone is found one base away. Inclusive of the bounding cysteine and phenylalanine, the CDR3 is 17 residues long. CDR3 DNA only is kept here, 51 bases in frame from base 1. CDR1 SEHNR and CDR2 FQNEAQ are derived from the germline V gene (reference sequence). V ends up 1 base short and J 0 bases short, with an unmatched junction base count of 7. For the CD8 naive samples, CD45RO-negative cells were positively selected for CCR7, yielding a CD45RA+CCR7+ population from which TemRA cells were excluded. Healthy HIV-negative adults with no recently reported acute infections or vaccinations were included as donors. Only Caucasian adults living in Nashville, Tennessee, USA were represented among the donors. Blood was obtained by leukapheresis, after which PBMCs were separated by Ficoll-Histopaque density gradient centrifugation and cryopreserved in liquid nitrogen vapor phase. Analytical flow cytometry was used to check the purity and quantity of each magnetically sorted T cell population. Genomic DNA was isolated from every sorted fraction and measured by UV absorbance on a Nanodrop 2000c.

Using the deep immunoSEQ assay, TCR CDR3 regions were amplified from genomic DNA by multiplex PCR. For each cell subset, the extracted genomic DNA was distributed evenly across all wells of several immunoSEQ 96-well plates, and each plate served as one replicate. For sorted subsets, each replicate PCR was loaded with 150 to 250 ng genomic DNA, equivalent to some 27,000 T cell genomes. Purified libraries were quantified with a Qubit 3.0 fluorometer, sized on a Bioanalyzer 2100, and re-quantified with the KAPA Library Quantification kit. A separate single-read 150-cycle Illumina NextSeq 550 flow cell was used to sequence each immunoSEQ 96-well plate. The authors' analysis ran thus. Because the immunoSEQ output held only junctional sequences and lacked quality scores, the filtering could not match the filtering applied to full-length reads. To assign V/J genes and CDR3, sequences were annotated using PyIR, a Python wrapper for IgBLAST v1.9, with IMGT germline references. Reads were removed for weak V/J assignments (E-value above 1e-6), missing CDR3, stop codons, out-of-frame junctions, or ambiguous translated residues. V3J clonotypes were defined as sequences sharing the same inferred V gene, J gene, and CDR3 amino acid sequence. Percentage overlap between repertoires was computed as shared unique clonotypes divided by the size of the smaller repertoire. Three approaches were used to assess repertoire richness: RTK rarefaction, the Chao1 estimator, and Recon v2.1 estimates of unobserved clonotypes. OLGA was used to compute generation probabilities for all TCRbeta clonotypes that the gDNA method yielded from a handful of donors. The source is immuneACCESS, and TCRdb retained only in-frame sequences with V and J called. Part of the clones is not carried over; for the studies checked, unresolved V genes explain less than half of this, and the remainder is unexplained. V and J calls and clone size follow that table, whereas D and trimming were derived from the DNA. The sample contains under 1 million clones, approximately 97% of them found a single time. The ten top clones hold approximately 0.2% of the sample.

This sample is part of a study of shared clonotypes between healthy human individuals (dated by TCRdb to 2018 to 2020). Concerning the study at large: The cohort comprised two women and a few men aged 18 to 49 years. Leukapheresis yielded between about 0.94 and 9 billion PBMCs per donor. To increase sequencing depth and limit assay-specific biases, TCR repertoire library preparation and sequencing were carried out by different laboratories using diverse techniques. For each donor, three plates each were used for CD4 naive and CD4 memory, two plates were used for CD8 naive, and one plate was used for CD8 memory. To estimate repertoire size and how much clonotypes are shared between individuals, the study performed deep sequencing of blood TCR repertoires from roughly five healthy adults.

Summary of the overall study and its limitations: About 5% of naive CD4, 3.5% of naive CD8, about 2.4% of memory CD4, and more than 0.35% of memory CD8 clonotypes were shared across several donors. Compared with non-shared clonotypes, the clonotypes found in all four sorted-subset donors had higher generation probabilities. Because the study included a small number of donors, the genetic and exposure-history diversity represented was limited. Larger estimated clonotype richness was generally found for naive subsets than for memory subsets. Pairwise subsampling led to the expectation that sequencing depth would affect the degree of clonotype sharing among donors. Sampling was limited to blood, and TCR repertoires in tissue likely differ from TCR repertoires in blood. Rarefaction of sorted-subset datasets indicated incomplete sequencing despite the large sequencing depth.

Sample: naive CD8+ T cells sorted from blood. This sample's cell subset or site label indicates: CD45RA+CCR7+. The sequence was collected from a young man in good health. The V and J segments used are TRBV7-9 and TRBJ2-5, with 8 middle bases fitting TRBD2. The CDR3 region has the sequence CASSLGVSGGNQETQYF. Read as DNA, the sequence is TGTGCCAGCAGCTTAGGTGTCTCGGGAGGGAACCAAGAGACCCAGTACTTC.